The source of this T cell receptor (beta chain) is a study of STAT3 mutations in large granular lymphocyte leukemia. Overall study results and limits: In T-cell large granular lymphocyte leukemia, about half of patients showed multiple immunodominant subclonotypes.

The CDR3 covers 15 residues. Germline assignment: CDR1 MDHEN and CDR2 SYDVKM. In regard to this clone: Antigen specificity is unknown. The junction does not match germline at one end; this may be a read error.

Average productive template count per sample was some 44,000. Only in-frame clones appear in the TCRdb table, and some are missing; sequencing was by immunoSEQ multiplex PCR. The sample carries 10,000 to 15,000 clones, about 88% recorded once. This TCR was recovered from a human donor with T large granular lymphocyte leukemia. Some clones in this sample may be carry-over from other donors' samples. The sample was PBMCs. The J gene is TRBJ2-5, the V gene TRBV28; unclear D gene. The CDR3: CASSIWEASEETQYF. The DNA for the CDR3 is TGTGCCAGCAGTATATGGGAAGCCAGCGAAGAGACCCAGTACTTC.